This T cell receptor (beta chain) stems from a study of beta chain features in type 1 diabetes. This clone was detected only a few times. Expressed TCRB transcripts were sequenced because the isolated RNA had all been reverse transcribed beforehand. Only in-frame clones appear in the TCRdb table, and some are missing; sequencing was by immunoSEQ multiplex PCR. The data contain a few hundred thousand clones, less than 15% of them singletons. Specimen: naive CD4+ T cells from blood. This TCR derives from a young woman in good health.

Here the CDR3 reads CSPHAGTFYNEQFF. CDR3 nucleotides: TGCAGCCCACACGCCGGGACTTTCTACAATGAGCAGTTCTTC. The V call is TRBV29-1, the J call TRBJ2-1, with D possibly matching TRBD2 (6 bases). Germline loops: CDR1 SQVTM, CDR2 ANQGSEA. V was clipped by 8 bases and J by 3 bases, with 17 bases between them. The CDR3 extends over 14 amino acids.